This T cell receptor (beta chain) was recovered during a study of tumor and adjacent non-tumor tissue in lung cancer. Study background: The cohort had about a dozen adenocarcinoma, 2 squamous cell and 1 small cell patients.

On this clonotype itself: A read error may account for a junction end that differs from germline.

Three rounds of nested PCR, following a modified ARM-PCR protocol, produced the TCRbeta library. One entry per CDR3 protein, called by TCRdb with MiXCR from the multiplex PCR reads. The sample lists nearly 50,000 distinct CDR3 sequences; around 59% were seen once. Germline lookup yields CDR1 MDHEN and CDR2 SYDVKM. CDR3 length equals 16 residues. This sample's RNA came from whole unsorted tissue. More than 3 cm separated this lung sample from the edge of the tumor. Sequencing was carried out using distant non-tumor lung tissue. This chain links TRBV28 with TRBJ1-4, with TRBD1 as a possible D gene (6 bases). The TCR comes from an older woman with non-small cell lung cancer. The CDR3 DNA sequence: TGTGCCAGCAGTTTACGGGGGGCGTTGGCTAATGAAGAACTGTTTTTC. It is translated as CASSLRGALANEELFF.